This T cell receptor beta chain is drawn from a study of shared clonotypes between healthy human individuals. The CDR3 is made up of 14 amino acids. Trimming shortened V by 0 bases and J by 1 base, and 7 bases separated the two germline ends. CDR1 is SGHRS and CDR2 is YFSETQ in the germline V gene. It was across several immunoSEQ plates that each subset's genomic DNA was evenly split. Authors' methods: ImmunoSEQ yielded junction-only sequences lacking quality scores, so filtering differed. Method: immunoSEQ multiplex PCR; TCRdb's copy keeps in-frame clones and lacks some. V and J calls and clone size are those listed in that table; D and trimming were worked out from the DNA. The sample lists approximately 470,000 clones; approximately 78% were seen once. General study points: In this cohort, only blood was sampled, and tissue repertoires likely differ. Among donors, sharing of clonotypes was expected to be affected by sequencing depth.

With respect to this clone: No antigen is known for it.

The rearrangement links TRBV5-1 to TRBJ1-2; possible D gene TRBD1, 5 bases. Sequenced: PBMCs. The source is a woman aged 40 to 55 in good health. Some clones in this sample may be carry-over from other donors' samples. The CDR3 loop reads CASSLVGDNYGYTF. CDR3 nucleotides: TGCGCCAGCAGCTTGGTGGGGGATAACTATGGCTACACCTTC.